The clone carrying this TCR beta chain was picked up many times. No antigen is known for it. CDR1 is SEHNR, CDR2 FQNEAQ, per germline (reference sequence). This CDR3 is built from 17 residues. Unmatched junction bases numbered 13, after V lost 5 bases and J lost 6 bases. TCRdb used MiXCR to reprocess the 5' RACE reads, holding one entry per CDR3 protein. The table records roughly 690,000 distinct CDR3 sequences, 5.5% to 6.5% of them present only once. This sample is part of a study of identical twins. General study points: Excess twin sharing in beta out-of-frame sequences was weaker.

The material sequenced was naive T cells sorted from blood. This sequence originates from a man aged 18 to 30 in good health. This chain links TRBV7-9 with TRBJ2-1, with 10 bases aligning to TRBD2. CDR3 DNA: TGTGCCAGCAGCCTCCATTCAGCGGGAGGGCCGGCCAATGAGCAGTTCTTC. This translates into CASSLHSAGGPANEQFF.